One T cell receptor beta chain is described in this entry. Antigen unknown. Expressed TCRB transcripts were sequenced after all isolated RNA was converted to cDNA. Around 3.57 million reads was the average for naive, central memory and regulatory T cell samples. Method: immunoSEQ multiplex PCR; TCRdb's copy keeps in-frame clones and lacks some. The sample has roughly 180,000 clones, around 7.8% seen once. On average, the one heparinised blood draw given by each donor was approximately 0.12 L. Germline V gene sequence: CDR1 SGHTA, CDR2 FQGTGA. V gave up 5 bases and J gave up 7 bases; unmatched junction bases: 10. This CDR3 has 15 residues. This entry is derived from a study of beta chain features in type 1 diabetes. Study summary: Researchers looked at roughly 100,000,000 sorted cells across all samples. Study-wide results and caveats: More deletions and fewer insertions at VDJ junctions were seen in type 1 diabetes patients. In all four CD4+ subsets, TCRB CDR3 length was significantly, moderately reduced in type 1 diabetes.

The receptor comes from a woman in her thirties or forties with type 1 diabetes. The sequenced material came from central memory CD4+ T cells from blood. V gene TRBV7-3 combines with J gene TRBJ2-1, with 8 bases identical to TRBD2. DNA of the CDR3: TGTGCCAGCAGCCCAGGGACTAGATCCCTTAATGAGCAGTTCTTC. Translating gives CASSPGTRSLNEQFF.